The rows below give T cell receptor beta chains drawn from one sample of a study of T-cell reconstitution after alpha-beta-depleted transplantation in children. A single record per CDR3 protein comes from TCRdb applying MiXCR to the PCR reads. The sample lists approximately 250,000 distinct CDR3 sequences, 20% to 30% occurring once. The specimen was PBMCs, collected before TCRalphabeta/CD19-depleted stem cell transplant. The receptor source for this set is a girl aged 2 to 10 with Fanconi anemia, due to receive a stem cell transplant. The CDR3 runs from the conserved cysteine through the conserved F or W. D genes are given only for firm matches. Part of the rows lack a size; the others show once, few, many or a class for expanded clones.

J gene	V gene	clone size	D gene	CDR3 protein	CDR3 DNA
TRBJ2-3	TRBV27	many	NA	CASKREGEFTDTQYF	TGTGCCAGCAAACGAGAAGGGGAATTCACAGATACGCAGTATTTT
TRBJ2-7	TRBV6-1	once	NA	CASTEGLAPYEQYF	TGTGCCAGCACCGAGGGGCTAGCGCCCTACGAGCAGTACTTC
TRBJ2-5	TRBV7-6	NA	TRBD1	CASSLTLDREWGETQYF	TGTGCCAGCAGCTTAACCCTGGACAGGGAGTGGGGAGAGACCCAGTACTTC
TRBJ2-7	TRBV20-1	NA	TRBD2	CSAFLVAGGYEQYF	TGCAGTGCATTCCTGGTCGCGGGGGGCTACGAGCAGTACTTC
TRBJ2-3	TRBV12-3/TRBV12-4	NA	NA	CASSLVGTGLLGGGSTQYF	TGTGCCAGCAGTTTAGTAGGAACCGGCCTCCTTGGGGGCGGGAGTACGCAGTATTTT
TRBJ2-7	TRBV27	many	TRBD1	CASRPGTGVAPYEQYF	TGTGCCAGCAGACCCGGGACAGGGGTCGCACCCTACGAGCAGTACTTC
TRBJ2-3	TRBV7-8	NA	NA	CASSTRGLGPRTDTQYF	TGTGCCAGCAGCACTCGAGGACTGGGCCCTAGGACAGATACGCAGTATTTT
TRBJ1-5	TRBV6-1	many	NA	CASSLGVSVNQPQHF	TGTGCCAGCAGCCTTGGGGTCTCCGTCAATCAGCCCCAGCATTTT
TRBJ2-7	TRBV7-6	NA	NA	CASSPREAYYEQYF	TGTGCCAGCAGCCCTAGAGAGGCCTACTACGAGCAGTACTTC
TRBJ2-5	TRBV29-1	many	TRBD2	CSVLGLAAQETQYF	TGCAGCGTTCTGGGACTAGCGGCACAAGAGACCCAGTACTTC
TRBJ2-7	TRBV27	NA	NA	CASSFLGANSYEQYF	TGTGCCAGCAGTTTTTTGGGGGCCAACTCCTACGAGCAGTACTTC
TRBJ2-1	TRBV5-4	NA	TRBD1	CASSHVAGGNEQFF	TGTGCCAGCAGCCATGTAGCAGGGGGCAATGAGCAGTTCTTC
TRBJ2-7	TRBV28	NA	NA	CASSFTVISSYEQYF	TGTGCCAGCAGTTTTACGGTCATTAGCTCCTACGAGCAGTACTTC
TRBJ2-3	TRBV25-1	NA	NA	CASSKSTSRVDTQYF	TGTGCCAGCAGTAAGAGTACTAGTAGGGTAGATACGCAGTATTTT
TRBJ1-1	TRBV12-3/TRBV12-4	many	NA	CASSLGKGIFAFF	TGTGCCAGCAGCCTAGGGAAGGGAATTTTCGCTTTCTTT
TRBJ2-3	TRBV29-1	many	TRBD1	CSGRTGVLTDTQYF	TGCAGCGGCAGGACAGGGGTCCTCACAGATACGCAGTATTTT
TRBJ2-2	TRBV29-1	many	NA	CSVPWRGGGELFF	TGCAGCGTGCCGTGGAGGGGGGGCGGGGAGCTGTTTTTT
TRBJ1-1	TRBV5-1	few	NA	CASSFSGDTEAFF	TGCGCCAGCAGCTTTTCAGGGGACACTGAAGCTTTCTTT
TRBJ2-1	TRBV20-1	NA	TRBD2	CSARDGPSGDYNEQFF	TGCAGTGCTAGAGATGGCCCTAGCGGGGATTACAATGAGCAGTTCTTC
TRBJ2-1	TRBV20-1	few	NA	CSARFHHEQFF	TGCAGTGCTAGGTTCCATCATGAGCAGTTCTTC
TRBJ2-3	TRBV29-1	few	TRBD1	CSVARGTGGTDTQYF	TGCAGCGTGGCACGGGGAACAGGGGGCACAGATACGCAGTATTTT
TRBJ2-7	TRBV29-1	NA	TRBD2	CSVVEASGGPYEQYF	TGCAGCGTTGTAGAGGCTAGCGGGGGCCCCTACGAGCAGTACTTC
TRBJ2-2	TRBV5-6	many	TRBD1	CASSFATGGVGELFF	TGTGCCAGCAGCTTCGCGACAGGGGGCGTCGGGGAGCTGTTTTTT
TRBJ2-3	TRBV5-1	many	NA	CASSSGHLTDTQYF	TGCGCCAGCAGCTCGGGACATCTCACAGATACGCAGTATTTT
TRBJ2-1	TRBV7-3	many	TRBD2	CASSSSGAPLNEQFF	TGTGCCAGCAGCTCTAGCGGGGCCCCTCTCAATGAGCAGTTCTTC
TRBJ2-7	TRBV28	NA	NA	CASNKYGTTYEQYF	TGTGCCAGCAACAAGTATGGGACCACATACGAGCAGTACTTC
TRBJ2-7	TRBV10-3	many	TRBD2	CAITDSGVFYEQYF	TGTGCCATCACCGATAGCGGGGTCTTCTACGAGCAGTACTTC
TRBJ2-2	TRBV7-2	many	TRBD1	CASSRTGDDGELFF	TGTGCCAGCAGCCGGACAGGGGATGACGGGGAGCTGTTTTTT
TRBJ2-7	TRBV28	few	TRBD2	CASRPGLYEQYF	TGTGCCAGCAGGCCGGGACTATACGAGCAGTACTTC
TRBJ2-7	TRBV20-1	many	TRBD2	CSAEGGKYEQYF	TGCAGTGCCGAGGGAGGGAAGTACGAGCAGTACTTC
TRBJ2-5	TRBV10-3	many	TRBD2	CAISATSGRALQETQYF	TGTGCCATCAGCGCGACTAGCGGGAGGGCTCTACAAGAGACCCAGTACTTC
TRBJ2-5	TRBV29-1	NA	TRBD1	CSFNRGWETQYF	TGCAGCTTTAACAGGGGATGGGAGACCCAGTACTTC
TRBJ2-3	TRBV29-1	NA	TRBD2	CSVGPGLAGTDTQYF	TGCAGCGTAGGGCCGGGACTAGCGGGAACAGATACGCAGTATTTT
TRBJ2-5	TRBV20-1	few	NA	CSASLVSQETQYF	TGCAGTGCTAGCCTGGTCAGCCAAGAGACCCAGTACTTC
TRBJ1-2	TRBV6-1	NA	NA	CASSHRERGYGYTF	TGTGCCAGCAGCCACAGGGAGAGGGGCTATGGCTACACCTTC
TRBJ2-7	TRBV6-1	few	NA	CACLDRGRGQEQYF	TGTGCCTGCCTGGATCGTGGTCGGGGTCAAGAGCAGTACTTC
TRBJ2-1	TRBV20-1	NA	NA	CSAERGGQHDEQFF	TGCAGTGCTGAAAGGGGGGGCCAGCATGATGAGCAGTTCTTC
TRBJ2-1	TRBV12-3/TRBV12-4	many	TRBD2	CATGPSGRADEQFF	TGTGCCACGGGGCCCAGCGGGAGGGCCGATGAGCAGTTCTTC
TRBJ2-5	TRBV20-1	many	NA	CSARSHTNPETQYF	TGCAGTGCTAGATCCCATACAAACCCGGAGACCCAGTACTTC
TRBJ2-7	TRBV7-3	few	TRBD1	CASSFSGQGEQYF	TGTGCCAGCAGCTTTTCTGGACAGGGCGAGCAGTACTTC
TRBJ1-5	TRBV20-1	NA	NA	CSARGTINQPQHF	TGCAGTGCTAGAGGTACTATCAATCAGCCCCAGCATTTT